A selection of T cell receptor beta chains follows, all from one sample in a study of blood T cells in healthy people across ages. Each CDR3 protein is one row after TCRdb ran MiXCR on the 5' RACE reads. The data contain roughly 800,000 distinct CDR3 sequences, approximately 25% of them seen just once; the ten biggest clones take up just under 9.5%. These data were also reused for a study on T cells of mothers and their children.

The sequenced material came from blood. The receptors shown here come from a boy between 10 and 17 years old in good health. Each CDR3 is given with its conserved first and last residue. The D gene is left open where the match is weak. Clone size is stated in some rows and not others, as once, few, many or a class when expanded.

CDR3 length	V gene	D gene	clone size	J gene	CDR3 DNA	CDR3 protein
16	TRBV4-2	NA	NA	TRBJ1-2	TGTGCCAGCAGCCAAGAGGCCCAAGCAGGGATCTATGGCTACACCTTC	CASSQEAQAGIYGYTF
15	TRBV20-1	NA	few	TRBJ1-1	TGCAGTGCTAGAGATCGTTGGGGGACACTGACTGAAGCTTTCTTT	CSARDRWGTLTEAFF
15	TRBV4-1	TRBD1	NA	TRBJ2-7	TGCGCCAGCAGCCAAGAGGGGACAGCCAACTACGAGCAGTACTTC	CASSQEGTANYEQYF
14	TRBV20-1	NA	NA	TRBJ2-3	TGCAGTGTTCCCTCGGGGTTTTTAGCAGATACGCAGTATTTT	CSVPSGFLADTQYF
14	TRBV19	NA	NA	TRBJ1-1	TGTGCCAGTAGCCCACTGGCCCGGAACACTGAAGCTTTCTTT	CASSPLARNTEAFF
16	TRBV5-1	NA	NA	TRBJ2-1	TGCGCCAGCAGCCCCGCGGAGAGCCATCCTTACAATGAGCAGTTCTTC	CASSPAESHPYNEQFF
15	TRBV27	NA	NA	TRBJ2-5	TGTGCCAGCAGTTTATCTTCCCCTCCCCAAGAGACCCAGTACTTC	CASSLSSPPQETQYF
15	TRBV27	TRBD2	few	TRBJ2-2	TGTGCCAGCAGTTTAGCCCTGGGAGGGACCGGGGAGCTGTTTTTT	CASSLALGGTGELFF
15	TRBV28	NA	NA	TRBJ2-6	TGTGCCAGCAGGTTGGGGGGTTCTGGGGCCAACGTCCTGACTTTC	CASRLGGSGANVLTF
15	TRBV20-1	NA	few	TRBJ2-7	TGCAGTGCTAGAGCCCCAGATCCCAGGGTTCGCGAGCAGTACTTC	CSARAPDPRVREQYF
11	TRBV6-2/TRBV6-3	NA	NA	TRBJ2-1	TGTGCCACCGGAGGGAATCTAGAACAGTTCTTC	CATGGNLEQFF
15	TRBV28	NA	NA	TRBJ2-5	TGTGCCAGCAGTTTCACCTTGGTCGATTTAGAGACCCAGTACTTC	CASSFTLVDLETQYF
13	TRBV24-1	NA	NA	TRBJ2-5	TGTGCCACCAGTGACCCCTCCAGGGAGACCCAGTACTTC	CATSDPSRETQYF
14	TRBV11-2	NA	few	TRBJ2-7	TGTGCCAGCAGCCCCTTGCATTCCTCCGACGAGCAGTACTTC	CASSPLHSSDEQYF
12	TRBV4-1	NA	NA	TRBJ2-1	TGCGCCAGCAGCCAACCTGAGCATGAGCAGTTCTTC	CASSQPEHEQFF
14	TRBV15	NA	NA	TRBJ1-5	TGTGCCACCAGCTTAGGGGGGTGGAATCAGCCCCAGCATTTT	CATSLGGWNQPQHF
15	TRBV5-1	NA	NA	TRBJ1-5	TGCGCCAGCAGCTTGGATGAGGGCGCGGGCGATACGCAGCATTTT	CASSLDEGAGDTQHF
16	TRBV7-6	NA	few	TRBJ2-1	TGTGCCAGCAGCCCCCTTGGGAGCGCGGTCACACGGGAGCAGTTCTTC	CASSPLGSAVTREQFF
18	TRBV7-2	NA	NA	TRBJ2-5	TGTGCCAGCAGCTCAACCCGGTCCGGGTCCCCCTTAGGGCAGACCCAGTACTTC	CASSSTRSGSPLGQTQYF
16	TRBV20-1	NA	NA	TRBJ2-7	TGCAGTGCTAGAGATTCCTTAACCCCCACAGGTAGCGAGCAGTACTTC	CSARDSLTPTGSEQYF
16	TRBV7-9	TRBD1	NA	TRBJ2-3	TGTGCCAGCAGCTGGGGGACAGGGAGGACCACAGATACGCAGTATTTT	CASSWGTGRTTDTQYF
15	TRBV11-2	NA	NA	TRBJ2-5	TGCGCCAGCAGCCCCGGGGCGGCTTACCAAGAGACCCAGTACTTC	CASSPGAAYQETQYF
15	TRBV27	NA	NA	TRBJ1-2	TGTGCCAGCAGTTTATCGAGCGGGTTCTACTATGGCTACACCTTC	CASSLSSGFYYGYTF
14	TRBV4-3	NA	few	TRBJ2-2	TGCGCCAGCAGCCAAGGGGACTCAACCGGGGAGCTGTTTTTT	CASSQGDSTGELFF
19	TRBV29-1	NA	NA	TRBJ2-3	TGCAGCGTTGAAGATCCAGTGGCAGTCAATCCTTACCGCACAGATACGCAGTATTTT	CSVEDPVAVNPYRTDTQYF
13	TRBV28	NA	NA	TRBJ1-2	TGTGCCAGCACCACCGACAGGCGCTATGGCTACACCTTC	CASTTDRRYGYTF
18	TRBV11-2	NA	few	TRBJ2-2	TGTGCCAGCAGCTTTGAGGTGCCAAGGGGCCCGAACACCGGGGAGCTGTTTTTT	CASSFEVPRGPNTGELFF
11	TRBV29-1	NA	few	TRBJ2-5	TGCAGCGGGTTAGCGAGCGAGACCCAGTACTTC	CSGLASETQYF
16	TRBV7-6	TRBD2	few	TRBJ2-7	TGTGCCAGCAGCCCGGACGGGACTAGCGCACCCTACGAGCAGTACTTC	CASSPDGTSAPYEQYF
13	TRBV5-6	NA	NA	TRBJ2-3	TGTGCCAGCAGCTTAAGTCGTGCAGATACGCAGTATTTT	CASSLSRADTQYF
13	TRBV10-3	TRBD2	few	TRBJ2-5	TGTGCTTCGGGCGGGGGGGGCGAAGAGACCCAGTACTTC	CASGGGGEETQYF
15	TRBV19	NA	once	TRBJ2-5	TGTGCCAGTCAGCCCGCCCTAGCGACACAAGAGACCCAGTACTTC	CASQPALATQETQYF
14	TRBV4-3	TRBD1	NA	TRBJ1-2	TGCGCCAGCAGCCAAGGCCGACAGGGAGAGGGCTACACCTTC	CASSQGRQGEGYTF
18	TRBV13	TRBD2	NA	TRBJ2-7	TGTGCCAGCAGCCCCATTGCCTTTAGCGGGAGGCCCCCTCTCGAGCAGTACTTC	CASSPIAFSGRPPLEQYF
15	TRBV10-3	NA	NA	TRBJ2-1	TGTGCCATCAGCGCAACTACAGCTCTATACAATGAGCAGTTCTTC	CAISATTALYNEQFF
15	TRBV11-2	NA	NA	TRBJ2-5	TGTGCCAGCAGCGCTAGGGGGGTATCCCAAGAGACCCAGTACTTC	CASSARGVSQETQYF
16	TRBV6-2/TRBV6-3	TRBD1	few	TRBJ2-1	TGTGCCAGCAGAGCTGACAGGGGCTACCTCTACAATGAGCAGTTCTTC	CASRADRGYLYNEQFF
12	TRBV27	NA	NA	TRBJ2-7	TGTGGGGCAGGGAATCCTTCCTACGAGCAGTACTTC	CGAGNPSYEQYF
10	TRBV12-3/TRBV12-4	NA	NA	TRBJ2-1	TGTGCCAGCAGTAATCATGAGCAGTTCTTC	CASSNHEQFF
16	TRBV6-6	TRBD1	NA	TRBJ1-2	TGTGCCAGCAGTTACTCGTTCGGGACAGCCTCCTCGGGCTACACCTTC	CASSYSFGTASSGYTF
15	TRBV5-1	NA	NA	TRBJ1-4	TGCGCCAGCAGCTTGTGGCAGGGAGAGATGGAAAAACTGTTTTTT	CASSLWQGEMEKLFF
10	TRBV5-8	NA	NA	TRBJ2-7	TGTGCCAGCTCCCGGGTCGGGCAGTACTTC	CASSRVGQYF
13	TRBV5-1	NA	few	TRBJ2-3	TGCGCCAGCAGCTTGGATACAGGGATAACGCAGTATTTT	CASSLDTGITQYF
12	TRBV27	NA	few	TRBJ2-5	TGTGCCACCGCGGGCCCAACCCAAACCCAGTACTTC	CATAGPTQTQYF
13	TRBV15	NA	NA	TRBJ1-5	TGTGCCACCAGCAGAGCCCTCAATCAGCCCCAGCATTTT	CATSRALNQPQHF
15	TRBV15	NA	few	TRBJ2-3	TGTGCCACCAGCTTCGACACCCCTAGCACAGATACGCAGTATTTT	CATSFDTPSTDTQYF
16	TRBV7-2	TRBD2	few	TRBJ2-5	TGTGCCAGCTGCAGGGTGATAGCGGGGTTATCAGAGACCCAGTACTTC	CASCRVIAGLSETQYF
15	TRBV4-3	NA	few	TRBJ2-7	TGCGCCAGCAGCCATTTAAAAGGACCCTCCTACGAGCAGTACTTC	CASSHLKGPSYEQYF
11	TRBV29-1	NA	few	TRBJ2-7	TGCAGCGTCTTAGAATATTACGAGCAGTACTTC	CSVLEYYEQYF
8	TRBV2	NA	NA	TRBJ2-3	TGTGCCAGCACCGAGGGGTATTTT	CASTEGYF
13	TRBV4-3	NA	NA	TRBJ1-1	TGCGCCAGCAGCCCGGGGCGCGGCACTGAAGCTTTCTTT	CASSPGRGTEAFF